This record concerns one T cell receptor beta chain sequence. Seattle patients were enrolled while actively infected and followed longitudinally. Profiled with immunoSEQ multiplex PCR; TCRdb holds only in-frame clones, not every one. This table has approximately 180,000 clones, more than 70% appearing once. The sample is drawn from a study of blood T cell repertoires in COVID-19. As for the study in general: Sites across the United States, Italy and Spain contributed samples from acute and convalescent COVID-19. The cDNA or gDNA used as material had been derived from T cells, B-cell-depleted T cells, or PBMCs.

Sequencing used peripheral blood. The sequence derives from a person aged 70 to 80 with COVID-19, enrolled during active disease.

CDR3 region: CASSPRTGGKMNTEAFF. In DNA, the CDR3 is TGTGCCAGTAGTCCCCGGACAGGGGGCAAGATGAACACTGAAGCTTTCTTT. The chain employs TRBV19 and TRBJ1-1, with 11 bases aligning to TRBD1. This CDR3 is built from 17 residues. Germline lookup yields CDR1 LNHDA and CDR2 SQIVND (reference sequence). Unmatched junction bases numbered 8, after V lost 5 bases and J lost 0 bases.